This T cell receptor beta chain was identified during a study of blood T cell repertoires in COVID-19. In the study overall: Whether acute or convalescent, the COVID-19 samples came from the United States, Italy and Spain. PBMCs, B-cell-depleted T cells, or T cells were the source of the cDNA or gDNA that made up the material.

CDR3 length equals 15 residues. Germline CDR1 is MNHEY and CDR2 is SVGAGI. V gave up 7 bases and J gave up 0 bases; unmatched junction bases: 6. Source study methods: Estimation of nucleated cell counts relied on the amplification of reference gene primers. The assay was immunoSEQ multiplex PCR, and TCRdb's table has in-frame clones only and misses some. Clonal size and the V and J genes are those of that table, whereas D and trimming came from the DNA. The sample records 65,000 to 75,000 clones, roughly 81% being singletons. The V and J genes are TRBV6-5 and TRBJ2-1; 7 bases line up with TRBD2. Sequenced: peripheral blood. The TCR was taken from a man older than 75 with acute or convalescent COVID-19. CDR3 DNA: TGTGCCAGCACTTCTAGCGGATTCTCCTACAATGAGCAGTTCTTC. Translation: CASTSSGFSYNEQFF.